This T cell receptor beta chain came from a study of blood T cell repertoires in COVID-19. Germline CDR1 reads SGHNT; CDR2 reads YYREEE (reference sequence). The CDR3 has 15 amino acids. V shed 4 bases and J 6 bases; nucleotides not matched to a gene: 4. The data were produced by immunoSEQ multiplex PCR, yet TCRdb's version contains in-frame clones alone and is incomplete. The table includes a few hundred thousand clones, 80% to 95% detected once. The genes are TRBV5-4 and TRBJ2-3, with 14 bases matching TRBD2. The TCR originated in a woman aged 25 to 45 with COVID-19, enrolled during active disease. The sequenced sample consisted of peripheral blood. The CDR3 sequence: CASSPTSGRADTQYF. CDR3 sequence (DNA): TGTGCCAGCAGCCCGACTAGCGGGAGGGCGGATACGCAGTATTTT.